A single sample gave rise to the 29 T cell receptor beta chains below, sequenced in a study of graft-versus-host responses after intestinal transplantation. These TCRs' antigens remain unknown. Measured with immunoSEQ multiplex PCR; TCRdb has only the in-frame clones, and not every one. The sample yields 100,000 or so clones, approximately 92% seen once. Source: unstimulated CD8+ T cells sorted from spleen or lymph node cells, taken before transplant. Receptor source: a human donor who was the organ donor for an intestinal transplant.

The chain joins TRBV6-6 to TRBJ1-4; D unresolved. The V gene's germline CDR1 is MNHNY and CDR2 SVGAGI (reference sequence). The CDR3 runs to 12 residues. V gave up 9 bases and J gave up 8 bases, with 13 bases separating them. As DNA, the CDR3 is TGTGCCAGTTCACAGCTTGGGGAAAAACTGTTTTTT. Protein product: CASSQLGEKLFF.

In DNA form, the CDR3 reads TGTGCCAGCAGCCAACCCCCGGGGGAAGCCATCGCGGGGGAGCAGTTCTTC. This gives the protein CASSQPPGEAIAGEQFF. This chain uses TRBV14 with TRBJ2-1; tentatively, D is TRBD2 (6 bases). V was trimmed by 2 bases and J by 10 bases, leaving 24 bases between them. Germline V gene data show CDR1 as SGHDN and CDR2 as FVKESK. This CDR3 region has 17 residues. Full variable domain (remainder filled in from reference TRBV14 and TRBJ2-1): EAGVTQFPSHSVIEKGQTVTLRCDPISGHDNLYWYRRVMGKEIKFLLHFVKESKQDESGMPNNRFLAERTGGTYSTLKVQPAELEDSGVYFCASSQPPGEAIAGEQFFGPGTRLTVL.

The chain couples TRBV6-6 to TRBJ2-7; D is possibly TRBD2 (6 bases). The CDR3 is 14 residues long. In germline, CDR1 is MNHNY, CDR2 SVGAGI (reference sequence). Trimming pared 0 bases from V and 1 base from J, leaving 7 bases between. The CDR3 here is CASSYSGGSYEQYF. The CDR3 DNA sequence: TGTGCCAGCAGTTACTCGGGAGGATCCTACGAGCAGTACTTC.

This clone has a single count. The rearrangement links TRBV4-1 to TRBJ2-1, with D uncertain. There are 17 residues in the CDR3. V gave up 4 bases and J gave up 5 bases, with 21 bases separating them. Germline V gene sequence: CDR1 MGHRA, CDR2 YSYEKL. The CDR3 sequence is CASSRLSFISPHNEQFF. CDR3 in DNA: TGCGCCAGCAGCCGGTTAAGCTTCATAAGTCCCCACAATGAGCAGTTCTTC.

The chain couples TRBV9 to TRBJ2-7; possible D gene TRBD2, 6 bases. The CDR3 has 15 residues. V was pared by 3 bases and J by 2 bases, with 15 bases between. Germline V gene lookup returns CDR1 SGDLS and CDR2 YYNGEE. CDR3 loop: CASSGREDITYEQYF. CDR3 nucleotide sequence: TGTGCCAGCAGCGGGAGGGAGGACATCACCTACGAGCAGTACTTC.

The chain links TRBV5-1 to TRBJ2-3; 12 bases line up with TRBD2. CDR3 length: 18 residues. The germline gives CDR1 SGHRS, CDR2 YFSETQ. Trimming removed 4 bases from V and 4 bases from J; junction bases left unmatched: 13. DNA of the CDR3: TGCGCCAGCAGCGGCCCGGCACTAGCGGGAGGTGCAGCAGATACGCAGTATTTT. Protein product: CASSGPALAGGAADTQYF.

The chain carries TRBV15 and TRBJ2-2; 12 nucleotides match TRBD2. CDR1 and CDR2 (germline): LNHNV, YYDKDF (reference sequence). The V and J ends lost 4 bases and 6 bases, in that order; junction bases with no gene match: 3. This CDR3 has 15 residues. In nucleotides, the CDR3 is TGTGCCACCAGCACGACTAGCGGGAGTTCCGGGGAGCTGTTTTTT. Translation: CATSTTSGSSGELFF.

The chain combines TRBV30 with TRBJ1-2, with 12 bases matching TRBD1. Germline CDR1 is GTSNPN and CDR2 is SVGIG (reference sequence). The CDR3 has 15 residues. Trimming removed 4 bases from V and 1 base from J; junction bases left unmatched: 4. The CDR3 DNA follows: TGTGCCTGGACGGGACAGGGGGCTCTTAACTATGGCTACACCTTC. Its protein product is CAWTGQGALNYGYTF.

V usage is TRBV7-9 and J usage is TRBJ1-1; TRBD1 agrees at 9 bases. V shed 5 bases, J shed 3 bases, and the junction held 7 bases outside the gene matches. CDR1 is SEHNR and CDR2 is FQNEAQ in the germline V gene (reference sequence). The length of the CDR3 is 15 residues. CDR3 amino acids: CASSRGTGQDTEAFF. As DNA, the CDR3 is TGTGCCAGCAGCCGTGGGACAGGGCAGGACACTGAAGCTTTCTTT.

The V call is TRBV25-1, the J call TRBJ2-3; TRBD2 agrees at 9 bases. After removal of 5 bases from V and 6 bases from J, the junction contained 9 bases not matched to a gene. This CDR3 spans 15 amino acids. CDR1 and CDR2 from the germline V gene are MGHDK and SYGVNS. The CDR3 is CASSRAGGYVDTQYF. In nucleotides, the CDR3 is TGTGCCAGCAGTCGTGCGGGAGGGTATGTCGATACGCAGTATTTT.

The V and J genes are TRBV9 and TRBJ1-2; D is perhaps TRBD1 (5 bases). V was cut by 1 base and J by 8 bases, with 21 bases left in between. The germline CDR1 and CDR2 sequences are SGDLS and YYNGEE. The CDR3 has 16 amino acids. The CDR3 DNA sequence: TGTGCCAGCAGCGTAATCAGGGTGTCGGGTTCGTGCGGCTACACCTTC. It is translated as CASSVIRVSGSCGYTF.

The rearrangement links TRBV28 to TRBJ1-1; D possibly corresponds to TRBD1 (5 bases). CDR3 length: 15 amino acids. From germline, CDR1 is MDHEN and CDR2 SYDVKM. The V end lost 8 bases, the J end lost 4 bases, and 20 bases lay between the germline ends. The chain's CDR3 is CASGRREGRSTEAFF. The CDR3 DNA is TGTGCCAGCGGTCGGCGGGAGGGGCGATCCACTGAAGCTTTCTTT.

The V and J genes are TRBV13 and TRBJ2-7; D not resolved. This CDR3 is 15 amino acids long. CDR1 and CDR2 from the germline V gene are PRHDT and FYEKMQ (reference sequence). V lost 1 base, J lost 7 bases, and 17 bases lay in between. The CDR3 DNA reads as TGTGCCAGCAGCTTAGAACCGACCCGGTCGGGTGAGCAGTACTTC. Amino acid sequence: CASSLEPTRSGEQYF.

The chain recombines TRBV5-6 with TRBJ2-3; 7 nucleotides agree with TRBD2. This CDR3 has 13 amino acids. Germline V gene data show CDR1 as SGHDT and CDR2 as YYEEEE. The V segment lost 4 bases and the J segment 6 bases; nucleotides outside the gene matches: 5. CDR3 coding DNA: TGTGCCAGCAGCCGGGACGGGGGGGATACGCAGTATTTT. Translating it yields CASSRDGGDTQYF.

This clone was detected once. The CDR3 region has the DNA TGCGCCAGCAGCCAAGAGAAAGCCACAGGGGTTTCACCCCTCCACTTT. It codes for CASSQEKATGVSPLHF. V is TRBV4-1 and J is TRBJ1-6, with TRBD1 matching over 7 bases. CDR3 length: 16 amino acids. Germline V gives CDR1 MGHRA, CDR2 YSYEKL. The V and J ends lost 0 bases and 9 bases, in that order; junction bases with no gene match: 8.

The V call is TRBV5-1, the J call TRBJ2-7; D gene unclear. Germline loops: CDR1 SGHRS, CDR2 YFSETQ. V lost 0 bases to trimming and J lost 5 bases, with 6 bases between them. This CDR3 is 12 amino acids long. The CDR3 DNA is TGCGCCAGCAGCTTGGAACGGGACGAGCAGTACTTC. Its protein is CASSLERDEQYF.

This chain joins TRBV4-2 and TRBJ2-1, with a possible D match to TRBD2 (5 bases). Germline V gives CDR1 LGHNA, CDR2 YNFKEQ. This CDR3 contains 17 residues. Trimming pared 4 bases from V and 1 base from J, leaving 17 bases between. CDR3 in DNA: TGTGCCAGCAGCCCTAATGCCGCGGGCCGTTCCTACAATGAGCAGTTCTTC. Its translation: CASSPNAAGRSYNEQFF.

This rearrangement joins TRBV28 to TRBJ2-3, with D possibly being TRBD1 (6 bases). The CDR3 is made up of 14 amino acids. V dropped 8 bases and J dropped 4 bases, with 16 bases sitting between them. Germline CDR1 and CDR2: MDHEN and SYDVKM. CDR3 in DNA: TGTGCCAGCGGGGGCCTGGCCTCCCCAGATACGCAGTATTTT. Protein product: CASGGLASPDTQYF.

The rearrangement links TRBV4-3 to TRBJ2-5, with D unclear. Between the trimmed V and J ends, which lost 1 base and 5 bases, there was a span of 11 bases. The CDR3 sequence is 14 residues long. CDR1 LGHNA and CDR2 YSLEER come from the germline V gene. CDR3: CASSQGVARETQYF. In nucleotides, the CDR3 is TGCGCCAGCAGCCAAGGGGTGGCGAGGGAGACCCAGTACTTC.

This clone was recorded once. This rearrangement joins TRBV5-1 to TRBJ2-7; 7 bases map to TRBD2. V trimming: 2 bases; J trimming: 9 bases; junction bases outside the gene matches: 8. In germline, CDR1 is SGHRS, CDR2 YFSETQ. CDR3 length: 13 amino acids. The CDR3 protein is CASSLEAGRAQYF. The CDR3 bases are TGCGCCAGCAGCTTAGAAGCGGGGAGGGCGCAGTACTTC.

Note on this clone: This specimen includes other DNA sequences encoding the same CDR3. CDR3 sequence: CASSLAGGYNEQFF. In nucleotides, the CDR3 is TGTGCCAGCAGCTTAGCGGGGGGATACAATGAGCAGTTCTTC. The chain combines TRBV7-3 with TRBJ2-1; 8 nucleotides match TRBD2. V gave up 2 bases and J gave up 4 bases; unmatched junction bases: 1. This CDR3 spans 14 amino acids. CDR1 and CDR2 from the germline V gene are SGHTA and FQGTGA.

J is TRBJ2-1 and V is TRBV7-2; TRBD2 aligns across 8 bases. V lost 5 bases to trimming and J lost 3 bases; unmatched junction nucleotides: 9. The CDR3 contains 16 residues. Germline CDR1 is SGHTA and CDR2 is FQGNSA. This CDR3 reads CASSDSLGGVYNEQFF. CDR3 nucleotide sequence: TGTGCCAGCAGCGACAGCCTCGGGGGGGTCTACAATGAGCAGTTCTTC.

This clone was observed once. CDR3 in DNA: TGTGCCAGCAGCCAAGATCCCAGGGACGAGCAGTACTTC. Translated: CASSQDPRDEQYF. The chain uses TRBV4-2 and TRBJ2-7; possible D gene TRBD1, 5 bases. The CDR3 has 13 residues. Trimming left V 0 bases short and J 5 bases short, with 8 bases between. CDR1 LGHNA and CDR2 YNFKEQ come from the germline V gene.

The rearrangement uses TRBV7-9 and TRBJ1-1; 7 bases match TRBD1. Germline values: CDR1 SEHNR, CDR2 FQNEAQ (reference sequence). The CDR3 contains 14 residues. V lost 4 bases to trimming and J lost 4 bases; unmatched junction nucleotides: 6. The CDR3 here is CASSSGTESTEAFF. CDR3 DNA: TGTGCCAGCAGCTCCGGGACAGAGTCCACTGAAGCTTTCTTT.

The chain couples TRBV7-2 to TRBJ2-1; 12 nucleotides line up with TRBD2. The CDR3 runs to 17 residues. Germline lookup yields CDR1 SGHTA and CDR2 FQGNSA. Trimming at V came to 1 base and at J to 3 bases, leaving 4 bases not matched to a gene. CDR3 DNA sequence: TGTGCCAGCAGCTTAGGACTAGCGGGGGCTTTCTACAATGAGCAGTTCTTC. Amino acids: CASSLGLAGAFYNEQFF.

V and J are TRBV7-3 and TRBJ2-1; D is undetermined. Germline CDR1 reads SGHTA; CDR2 reads FQGTGA. V was cut by 1 base and J by 4 bases, with 8 bases left in between. CDR3 length: 14 residues. Written as DNA, the CDR3 is TGTGCCAGCAGCTTAAATTCTGTGTACAATGAGCAGTTCTTC. Translating it yields CASSLNSVYNEQFF.

The chain uses TRBV4-2 and TRBJ2-3, with 9 positions matching TRBD2. CDR1 is LGHNA and CDR2 is YNFKEQ in the germline V gene. The CDR3 sequence is 16 residues long. V lost 0 bases and J lost 6; bases outside the gene matches: 7. DNA of the CDR3: TGTGCCAGCAGCCAAGATGTAGCGGGGGACGTGGATACGCAGTATTTT. Amino acid sequence: CASSQDVAGDVDTQYF.

The chain is built from TRBV5-6 and TRBJ2-3, with D possibly matching TRBD2 (6 bases). V dropped 2 bases and J dropped 5 bases, with 15 bases sitting between them. CDR3 length: 15 residues. The germline CDR1 and CDR2 sequences are SGHDT and YYEEEE. The CDR3 DNA sequence: TGTGCCAGCAGCTTACAGACTAGATGGGGAGATACGCAGTATTTT. This encodes CASSLQTRWGDTQYF.

DNA for the CDR3: TGTGCCAGCAGCTTGAGGGACAGGGGTCCCAAAAAGTACGAGCAGTACTTC. Protein product: CASSLRDRGPKKYEQYF. This rearrangement joins TRBV5-6 to TRBJ2-7; TRBD1 matches at 10 bases. The CDR3 runs to 17 residues. The V gene end was trimmed by 1 base and the J gene end by 4 bases; junction bases not matched to a gene: 11. Germline V lookup: CDR1 SGHDT, CDR2 YYEEEE.